The 3 T cell receptor beta chains below come from one sample, sequenced in a study of T cells in tuberculosis. Sequenced by immunoSEQ multiplex PCR; TCRdb stores in-frame clones only, minus some. Of about 9,200 clones in the sample, 94% were seen once. Sequences were obtained from PBMCs. These receptors were collected from an adult with tuberculosis.

The V call is TRBV10-3, the J call TRBJ2-7; maybe TRBD1 (5 bases). Per the germline V gene, CDR1 is ENHRY and CDR2 is SYGVKD. The CDR3 runs to 14 residues. Trimming removed 3 bases from V and 0 bases from J, with 9 bases in between. In nucleotides, the CDR3 is TGTGCCATCAGTGAATGGCAGGGCTCCTACGAGCAGTACTTC. This gives the protein CAISEWQGSYEQYF.

The rearrangement uses TRBV7-3 and TRBJ1-6; D is perhaps TRBD1 (5 bases). The CDR3 runs 14 residues. Germline V CDR1 and CDR2: SGHTA, FQGTGA. The V end was cut by 5 bases, the J end by 9 bases, with 14 bases between. The CDR3, as DNA: TGTGCCAGCAGCGTGGGGCAGGGTACTTCACCCCTCCACTTT. This codes for CASSVGQGTSPLHF.

The chain links TRBV13 to TRBJ2-3, with 11 bases aligning to TRBD2. The CDR3 loop spans 17 amino acids. Losses at the gene ends were 7 bases for V and 2 bases for J; bases not matched to a gene: 11. The germline V gene has CDR1 PRHDT and CDR2 FYEKMQ (reference sequence). The CDR3 spells CASTLWASGRTTDTQYF. The CDR3 DNA sequence: TGTGCCAGCACCCTTTGGGCTAGCGGGAGGACCACAGATACGCAGTATTTT.